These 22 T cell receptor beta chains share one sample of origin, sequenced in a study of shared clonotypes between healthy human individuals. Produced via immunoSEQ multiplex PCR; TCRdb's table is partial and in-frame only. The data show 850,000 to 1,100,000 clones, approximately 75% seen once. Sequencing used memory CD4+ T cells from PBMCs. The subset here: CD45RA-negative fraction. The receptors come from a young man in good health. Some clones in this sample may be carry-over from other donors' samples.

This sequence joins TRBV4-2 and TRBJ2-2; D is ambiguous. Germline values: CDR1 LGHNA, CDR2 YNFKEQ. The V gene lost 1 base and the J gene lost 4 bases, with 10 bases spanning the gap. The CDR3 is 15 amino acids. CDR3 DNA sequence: TGTGCCAGCAGCCAAGGCACCCAGACCACCGGGGAGCTGTTTTTT. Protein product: CASSQGTQTTGELFF.

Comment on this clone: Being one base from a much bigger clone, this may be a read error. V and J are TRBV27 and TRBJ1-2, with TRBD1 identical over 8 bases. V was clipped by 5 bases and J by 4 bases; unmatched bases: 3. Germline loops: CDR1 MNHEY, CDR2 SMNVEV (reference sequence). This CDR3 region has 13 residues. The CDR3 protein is CASSVDRGYGYTF. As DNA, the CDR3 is TGTGCCAGCAGTGTCGACAGGGGCTATGGCTACACCTTC.

CDR3 in DNA: TGTGCCTGGAGTGTCCGCGGAGCTAACTATGGCTACACCTTC. It codes for CAWSVRGANYGYTF. The V and J genes are TRBV30 and TRBJ1-2; D is unclear. The CDR3 has 14 amino acids. Germline CDR1 and CDR2: GTSNPN and SVGIG (reference sequence). The V end lost 0 bases, the J end lost 0 bases, and 8 bases lay between the germline ends. The whole variable domain, filled in from reference TRBV30 and TRBJ1-2, reads SQTIHQWPATLVQPVGSPLSLECTVEGTSNPNLYWYRQAAGRGLQLLFYSVGIGQISSEVPQNLSASRPQDRQFILSSKKLLLSDSGFYLCAWSVRGANYGYTFGSGTRLTVV.

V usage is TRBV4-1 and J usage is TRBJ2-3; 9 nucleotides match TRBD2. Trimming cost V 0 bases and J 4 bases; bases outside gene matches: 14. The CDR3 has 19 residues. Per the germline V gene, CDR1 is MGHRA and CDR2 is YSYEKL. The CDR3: CASSQDRSSGTLRADTQYF. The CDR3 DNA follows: TGCGCCAGCAGCCAAGATCGGTCTAGCGGGACCCTTAGGGCAGATACGCAGTATTTT.

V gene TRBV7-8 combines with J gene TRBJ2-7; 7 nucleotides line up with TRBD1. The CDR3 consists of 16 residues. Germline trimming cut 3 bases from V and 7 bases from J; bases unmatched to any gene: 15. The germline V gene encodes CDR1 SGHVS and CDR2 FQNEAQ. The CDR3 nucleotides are TGTGCCAGCAGCTTCCATCAGGGGGTGAGGGGGAGTGAGCAGTACTTC. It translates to CASSFHQGVRGSEQYF.

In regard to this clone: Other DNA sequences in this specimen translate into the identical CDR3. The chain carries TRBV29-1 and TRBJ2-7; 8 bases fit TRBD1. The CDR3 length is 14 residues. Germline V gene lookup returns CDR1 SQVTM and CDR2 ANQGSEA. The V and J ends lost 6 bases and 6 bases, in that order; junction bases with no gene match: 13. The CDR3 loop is CSVEHGTGSSEQYF. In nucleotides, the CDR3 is TGCAGCGTGGAGCACGGGACAGGTTCATCCGAGCAGTACTTC.

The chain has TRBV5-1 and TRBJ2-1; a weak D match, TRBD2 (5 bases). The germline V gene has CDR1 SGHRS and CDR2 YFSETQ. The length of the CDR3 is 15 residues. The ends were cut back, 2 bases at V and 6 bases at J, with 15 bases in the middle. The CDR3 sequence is CASSLTLPGINEQFF. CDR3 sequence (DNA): TGCGCCAGCAGCTTAACATTACCGGGAATCAATGAGCAGTTCTTC.

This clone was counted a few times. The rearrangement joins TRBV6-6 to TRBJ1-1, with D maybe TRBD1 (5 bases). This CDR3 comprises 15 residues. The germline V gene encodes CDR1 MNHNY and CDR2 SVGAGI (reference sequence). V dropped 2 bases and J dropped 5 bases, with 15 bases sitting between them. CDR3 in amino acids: CASSYGGGTGTEAFF. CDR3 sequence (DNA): TGTGCCAGCAGTTACGGTGGGGGGACCGGAACTGAAGCTTTCTTT.

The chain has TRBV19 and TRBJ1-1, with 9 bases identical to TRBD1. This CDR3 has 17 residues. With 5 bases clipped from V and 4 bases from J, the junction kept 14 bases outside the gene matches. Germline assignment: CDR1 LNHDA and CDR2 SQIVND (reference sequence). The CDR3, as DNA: TGTGCCAGTAGTCTGGGACAGGGAGGTGGTAGTGGCACTGAAGCTTTCTTT. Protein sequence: CASSLGQGGGSGTEAFF.

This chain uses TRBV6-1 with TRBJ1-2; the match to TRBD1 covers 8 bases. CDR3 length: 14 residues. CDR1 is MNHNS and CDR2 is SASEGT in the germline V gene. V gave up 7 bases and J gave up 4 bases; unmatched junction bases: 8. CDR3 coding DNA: TGTGCCAGCACACCCCAGGGGGCGGGCTATGGCTACACCTTC. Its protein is CASTPQGAGYGYTF.

In nucleotides, the CDR3 is TGTGCCAGCAGTGAAATGTCTTATGTGGGCAGAACCCAAGAGACCCAGTACTTC. Amino acid sequence: CASSEMSYVGRTQETQYF. This sequence joins TRBV6-1 and TRBJ2-5; no definite D call. The CDR3 sequence is 18 residues long. Trimming shortened V by 2 bases and J by 1 base, and 20 bases separated the two germline ends. Germline V CDR1 and CDR2: MNHNS, SASEGT.

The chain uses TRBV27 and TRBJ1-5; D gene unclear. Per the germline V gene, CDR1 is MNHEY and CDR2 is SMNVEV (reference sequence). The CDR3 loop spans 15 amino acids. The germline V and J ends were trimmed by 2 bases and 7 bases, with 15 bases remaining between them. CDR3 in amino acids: CASSLLPFWEQPQHF. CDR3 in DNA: TGTGCCAGCAGTTTACTTCCCTTCTGGGAGCAGCCCCAGCATTTT.

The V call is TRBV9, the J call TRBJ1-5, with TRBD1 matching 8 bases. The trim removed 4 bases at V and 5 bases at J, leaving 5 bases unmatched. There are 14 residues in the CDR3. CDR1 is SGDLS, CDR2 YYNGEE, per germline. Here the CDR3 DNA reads TGTGCCAGCAGCACCCAGGACAGGGATCAGCCCCAGCATTTT. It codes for CASSTQDRDQPQHF.

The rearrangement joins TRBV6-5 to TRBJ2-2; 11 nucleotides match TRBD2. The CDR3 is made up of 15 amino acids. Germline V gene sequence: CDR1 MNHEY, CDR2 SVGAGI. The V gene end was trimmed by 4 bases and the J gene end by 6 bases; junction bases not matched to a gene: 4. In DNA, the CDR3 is TGTGCCAGCAGTTTACTAGCGGGAGTCCCCGGGGAGCTGTTTTTT. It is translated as CASSLLAGVPGELFF.

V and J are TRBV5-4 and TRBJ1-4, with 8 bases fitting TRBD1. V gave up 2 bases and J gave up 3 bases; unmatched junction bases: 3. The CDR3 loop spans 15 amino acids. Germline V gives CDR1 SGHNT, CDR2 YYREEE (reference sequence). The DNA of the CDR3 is TGTGCCAGCAGCTTTCAGGGGGCTTCTAATGAAAAACTGTTTTTT. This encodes CASSFQGASNEKLFF.

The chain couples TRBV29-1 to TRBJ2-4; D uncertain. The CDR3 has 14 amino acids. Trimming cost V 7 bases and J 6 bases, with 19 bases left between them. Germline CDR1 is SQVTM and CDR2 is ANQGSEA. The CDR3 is CSAVLEGFGNIQYF. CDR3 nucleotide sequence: TGCAGCGCCGTGTTGGAAGGGTTCGGAAACATTCAGTACTTC. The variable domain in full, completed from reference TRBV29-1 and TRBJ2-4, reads SAVISQKPSRDICQRGTSLTIQCQVDSQVTMMFWYRQQPGQSLTLIATANQGSEATYESGFVIDKFPISRPNLTFSTLTVSNMSPEDSSIYLCSAVLEGFGNIQYFGAGTRLSVL.

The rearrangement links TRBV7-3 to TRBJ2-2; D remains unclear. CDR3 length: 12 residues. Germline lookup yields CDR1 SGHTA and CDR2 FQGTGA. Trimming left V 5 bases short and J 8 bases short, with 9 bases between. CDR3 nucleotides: TGTGCCAGCAGCCTCATTAGAGGGGAGCTGTTTTTT. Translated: CASSLIRGELFF. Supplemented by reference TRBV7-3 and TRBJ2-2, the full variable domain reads GAGVSQTPSNKVTEKGKYVELRCDPISGHTALYWYRQSLGQGPEFLIYFQGTGAADDSGLPNDRFFAVRPEGSVSTLKIQRTERGDSAVYLCASSLIRGELFFGEGSRLTVL.

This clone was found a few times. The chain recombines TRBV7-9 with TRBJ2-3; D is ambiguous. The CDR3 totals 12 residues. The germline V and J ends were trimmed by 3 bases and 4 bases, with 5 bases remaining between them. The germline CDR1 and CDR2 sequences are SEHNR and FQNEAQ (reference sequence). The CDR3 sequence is CASSFQADTQYF. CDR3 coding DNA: TGTGCCAGCAGCTTCCAAGCAGATACGCAGTATTTT.

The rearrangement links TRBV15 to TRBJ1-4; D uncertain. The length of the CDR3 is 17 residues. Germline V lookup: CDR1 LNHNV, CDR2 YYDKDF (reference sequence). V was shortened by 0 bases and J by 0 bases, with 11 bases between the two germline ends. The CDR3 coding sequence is TGTGCCACCAGCAGAGATCGGAGGGATTCAACTAATGAAAAACTGTTTTTT. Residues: CATSRDRRDSTNEKLFF.

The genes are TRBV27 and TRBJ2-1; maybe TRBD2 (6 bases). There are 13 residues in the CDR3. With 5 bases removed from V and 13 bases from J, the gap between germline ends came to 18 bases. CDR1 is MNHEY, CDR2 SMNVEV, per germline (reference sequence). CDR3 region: CASSPLGLFTQFF. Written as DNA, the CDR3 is TGTGCCAGCAGTCCCCTGGGACTTTTTACACAGTTCTTC.

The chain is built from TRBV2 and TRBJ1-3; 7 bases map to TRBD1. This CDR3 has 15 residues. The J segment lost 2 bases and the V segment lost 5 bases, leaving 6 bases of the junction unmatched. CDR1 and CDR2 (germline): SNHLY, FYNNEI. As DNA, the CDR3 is TGTGCCAGCAGTAAACCGGGACAGACTGGAAACACCATATATTTT. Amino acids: CASSKPGQTGNTIYF.

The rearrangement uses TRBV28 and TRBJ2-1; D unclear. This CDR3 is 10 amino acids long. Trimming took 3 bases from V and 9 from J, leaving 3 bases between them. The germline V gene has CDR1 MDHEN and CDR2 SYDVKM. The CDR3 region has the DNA TGTGCCAGCAGTTTGCGTGAGCAGTTCTTC. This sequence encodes CASSLREQFF.